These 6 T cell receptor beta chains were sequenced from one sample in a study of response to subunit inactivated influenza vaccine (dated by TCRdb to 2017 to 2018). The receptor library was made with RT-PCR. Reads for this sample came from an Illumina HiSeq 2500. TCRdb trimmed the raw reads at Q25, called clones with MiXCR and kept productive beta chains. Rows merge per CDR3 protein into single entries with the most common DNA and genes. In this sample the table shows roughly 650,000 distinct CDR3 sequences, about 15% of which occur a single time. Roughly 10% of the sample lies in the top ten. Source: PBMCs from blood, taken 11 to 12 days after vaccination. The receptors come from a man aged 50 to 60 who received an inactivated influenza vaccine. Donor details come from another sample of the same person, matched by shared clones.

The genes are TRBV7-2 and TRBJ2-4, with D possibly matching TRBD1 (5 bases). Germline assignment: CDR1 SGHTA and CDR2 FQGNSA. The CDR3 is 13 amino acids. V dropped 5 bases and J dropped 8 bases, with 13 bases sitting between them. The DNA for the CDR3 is TGTGCCAGCAGCCGGGCAAGCAGGGACATTCAGTACTTC. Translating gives CASSRASRDIQYF.

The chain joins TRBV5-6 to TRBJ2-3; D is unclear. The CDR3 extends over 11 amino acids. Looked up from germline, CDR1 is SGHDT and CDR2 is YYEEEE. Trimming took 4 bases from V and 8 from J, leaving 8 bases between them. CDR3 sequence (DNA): TGTGCCAGCAGCAAGACCAGTACGCAGTATTTT. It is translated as CASSKTSTQYF.

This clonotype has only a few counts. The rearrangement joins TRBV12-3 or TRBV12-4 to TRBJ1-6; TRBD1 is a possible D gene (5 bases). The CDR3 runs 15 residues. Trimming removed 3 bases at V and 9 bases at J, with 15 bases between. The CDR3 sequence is CASSFAQAGGSPLHF. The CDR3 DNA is TGTGCCAGCAGTTTTGCGCAGGCCGGGGGTTCACCCCTCCACTTT.

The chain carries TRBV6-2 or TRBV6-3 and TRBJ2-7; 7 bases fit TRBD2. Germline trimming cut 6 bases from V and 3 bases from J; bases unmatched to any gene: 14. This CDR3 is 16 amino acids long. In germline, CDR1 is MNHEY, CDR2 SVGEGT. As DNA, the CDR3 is TGTGCCAGCAGCTCCGTCCGCGAGCGGGATTACTACGAGCAGTACTTC. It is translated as CASSSVRERDYYEQYF.

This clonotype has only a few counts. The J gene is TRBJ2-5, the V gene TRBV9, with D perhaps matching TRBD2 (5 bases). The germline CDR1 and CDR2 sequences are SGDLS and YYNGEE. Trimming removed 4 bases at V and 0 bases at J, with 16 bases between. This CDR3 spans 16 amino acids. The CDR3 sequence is CASSLSDSSYQETQYF. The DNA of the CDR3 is TGTGCCAGCAGCCTCTCGGACTCCTCGTACCAAGAGACCCAGTACTTC.

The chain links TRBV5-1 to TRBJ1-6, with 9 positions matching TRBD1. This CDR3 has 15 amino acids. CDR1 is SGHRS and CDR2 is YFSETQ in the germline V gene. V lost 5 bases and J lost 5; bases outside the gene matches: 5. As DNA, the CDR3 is TGCGCCAGCAGGGATAACAGGGGGCATAATTCACCCCTCCACTTT. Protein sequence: CASRDNRGHNSPLHF.